This T cell receptor beta chain was profiled in a study of blood T cell repertoires in COVID-19. Study-wide background: Samples came from the United States, Italy and Spain, spanning acute and convalescent COVID-19. PBMCs, B-cell-depleted T cells, or T cells provided the cDNA or gDNA that made up the material.

Per the original methods: Amplification with reference gene primers provided the estimates of nucleated cell counts. Sequencing used immunoSEQ multiplex PCR; TCRdb keeps in-frame clones, though not all of them. Clone size and the V and J calls come from that table; the DNA yielded D and trimming. The sample holds 470,000 or so clones, approximately 85% seen once. Germline assignment: CDR1 LGHDT and CDR2 YNNKEL (reference sequence). This CDR3 spans 18 amino acids. V lost 5 bases, J lost 1 base, and 8 bases stayed unmatched. The chain employs TRBV3-1 (or the pseudogene TRBV3-2) and TRBJ2-2, with 12 bases aligning to TRBD2. The TCR comes from a human donor in a cohort sampled during active COVID-19. Sequencing was performed on peripheral blood. DNA of the CDR3: TGTGCCAGCAGCTATTTCGGACTAGCGGGAAAGAACACCGGGGAGCTGTTTTTT. Residues: CASSYFGLAGKNTGELFF.